The 11 T cell receptor beta chains in this list originate from one sample, sequenced in a study of cytomegalovirus exposure and HLA in healthy donors. In the PCR, 60 Vbeta and 13 Jbeta primers were used. Using immunoSEQ multiplex PCR, the repertoire was profiled, and TCRdb retains in-frame clones only, with some absent. The repertoire includes hundreds of thousands of clones, about 80% of them detected once, and 1.5% to 2% sits in the top ten. Sequenced input: PBMCs. The receptors derive from a male donor in good health and CMV-seronegative.

This chain joins TRBV19 and TRBJ1-5; D is undetermined. Germline CDR1 is LNHDA and CDR2 is SQIVND (reference sequence). This CDR3 has 13 residues. V gave up 6 bases and J gave up 6 bases, with 12 bases separating them. The CDR3 nucleotides read TGTGCCAGTAGGCCCCTTGGAGTTCAGCCCCAGCATTTT. This codes for CASRPLGVQPQHF.

This chain connects TRBV28 to TRBJ2-6; 7 nucleotides align to TRBD1. Trimming cost V 6 bases and J 5 bases; bases outside gene matches: 10. The CDR3 runs to 16 residues. Germline loops: CDR1 MDHEN, CDR2 SYDVKM. CDR3 loop: CASSPGTAMRANVLTF. CDR3 in DNA: TGTGCCAGCAGCCCAGGGACAGCCATGAGGGCCAACGTCCTGACTTTC. Looking up the rest from reference TRBV28 and TRBJ2-6 gives the full variable domain: DVKVTQSSRYLVKRTGEKVFLECVQDMDHENMFWYRQDPGLGLRLIYFSYDVKMKEKGDIPEGYSVSREKKERFSLILESASTNQTSMYLCASSPGTAMRANVLTFGAGSRLTVL.

With respect to this clone: Other DNA sequences from this sample encode an identical CDR3 as well. The V gene is TRBV5-1, the J gene TRBJ2-1, with D unclear. This CDR3 has 14 amino acids. V lost 0 bases, J lost 0 bases, and 4 bases lay in between. Germline assignment: CDR1 SGHRS and CDR2 YFSETQ. The chain's CDR3 is CASSLAVSYNEQFF. The CDR3 DNA sequence: TGCGCCAGCAGCTTGGCCGTCTCCTACAATGAGCAGTTCTTC.

V gene TRBV30 combines with J gene TRBJ2-1, with D uncertain. Trimming pared 0 bases from V and 9 bases from J, leaving 9 bases between. This CDR3 is 12 amino acids long. Germline CDR1 is GTSNPN and CDR2 is SVGIG (reference sequence). The CDR3 DNA follows: TGTGCCTGGAGTGTAAGCCTTCTTGAGCAGTTCTTC. Its translation is CAWSVSLLEQFF. The full variable domain, in which reference TRBV30 and TRBJ2-1 provide the parts outside the CDR3, is SQTIHQWPATLVQPVGSPLSLECTVEGTSNPNLYWYRQAAGRGLQLLFYSVGIGQISSEVPQNLSASRPQDRQFILSSKKLLLSDSGFYLCAWSVSLLEQFFGPGTRLTVL.

The CDR3 loop is CASSRDWSSYNSPLHF. The CDR3 region has the DNA TGTGCCAGCAGCCGGGATTGGAGCTCCTATAATTCACCCCTCCACTTT. The J gene is TRBJ1-6, the V gene TRBV5-5; no clear D. CDR1 and CDR2 (germline): SGHKS, YYEKEE (reference sequence). The V gene lost 4 bases and the J gene lost 0 bases, with 11 bases spanning the gap. The CDR3 is made up of 16 amino acids.

This chain uses TRBV18 with TRBJ2-5, with D perhaps TRBD1 (6 bases). Trimming cost V 4 bases and J 5 bases, with 11 bases left between them. Germline values: CDR1 KGHSH, CDR2 LQKENI. CDR3 length: 13 residues. CDR3 sequence reads: CASSLTGFETQYF. The CDR3 coding sequence is TGTGCCAGCTCACTTACAGGGTTTGAGACCCAGTACTTC.

In DNA form, the CDR3 reads TGTGCCAGCACAGGGATCGCTCCCTACAATGAGCAGTTCTTC. Translating gives CASTGIAPYNEQFF. The rearrangement links TRBV6-5 to TRBJ2-1; a weak D match, TRBD1 (5 bases). CDR1 is MNHEY and CDR2 is SVGAGI in the germline V gene. CDR3 size: 14 residues. Trimming took off 7 bases at V and 2 bases at J, with 12 bases between the two ends.

This sequence joins TRBV4-1 and TRBJ1-1, with D unclear. This CDR3 spans 13 amino acids. V was clipped by 1 base and J by 11 bases, with 14 bases between them. The germline V gene encodes CDR1 MGHRA and CDR2 YSYEKL. CDR3 in DNA: TGCGCCAGCAGCCAAGTTTCCCCAGATTTGGCTTTCTTT. Amino acid sequence: CASSQVSPDLAFF.

This chain uses TRBV27 with TRBJ2-7; D is unclear. Germline CDR1 and CDR2: MNHEY and SMNVEV (reference sequence). The CDR3 is 15 residues long. V was trimmed by 2 bases and J by 2 bases, leaving 13 bases between them. CDR3 nucleotides: TGTGCCAGCAGTTTAAATGGAGTAGAGACCTACGAGCAGTACTTC. This codes for CASSLNGVETYEQYF.

The rearrangement uses TRBV4-1 and TRBJ1-2, with a tentative D call TRBD1 (5 bases). The CDR3 consists of 14 residues. Germline V lookup: CDR1 MGHRA, CDR2 YSYEKL. The V and J ends lost 0 bases and 7 bases respectively, with 12 bases between them. The CDR3 DNA is TGCGCCAGCAGCCAAGATGACAGTCCGGTTGGCTACACCTTC. Protein sequence: CASSQDDSPVGYTF.

The chain couples TRBV27 to TRBJ2-7, with D tentatively TRBD1 (5 bases). Trimming shortened V by 2 bases and J by 1 base, and 6 bases separated the two germline ends. This CDR3 is 13 amino acids long. CDR1 is MNHEY, CDR2 SMNVEV, per germline (reference sequence). CDR3 loop: CASSLGASYEQYF. The CDR3 bases are TGTGCCAGCAGTTTAGGGGCGTCCTACGAGCAGTACTTC.